The 2 T cell receptor beta chains reported below all come from one sample, sequenced in a study of OX40 agonist ivuxolimab in advanced cancers. Assay: immunoSEQ multiplex PCR; the TCRdb copy retains only in-frame clones and omits some. The sample has roughly 70,000 clones, around 90% seen once. The sequencing here drew on CD4+ or CD8+ T cells sorted from blood, taken in a trial of the OX40 agonist ivuxolimab. These receptors all stem from an adult with an advanced solid tumor such as melanoma, head and neck, liver or kidney cancer.

The rearrangement links TRBV7-9 to TRBJ2-3; 7 nucleotides match TRBD1. This CDR3 is 14 amino acids long. Germline V gives CDR1 SEHNR, CDR2 FQNEAQ (reference sequence). J was trimmed by 4 bases and V by 5 bases; bases with no gene match: 6. The CDR3 region has the DNA TGTGCCAGCAGCATTACAGGGGTTGCAGATACGCAGTATTTT. The encoded protein is CASSITGVADTQYF. Using reference TRBV7-9 and TRBJ2-3 for the parts outside the CDR3, the full variable domain is DTGVSQNPRHKITKRGQNVTFRCDPISEHNRLYWYRQTLGQGPEFLTYFQNEAQLEKSRLLSDRFSAERPKGSFSTLEIQRTEQGDSAMYLCASSITGVADTQYFGPGTRLTVL.

This clone was seen more than once but under ten times. This chain uses TRBV6-6 with TRBJ1-1; D is unclear. V gave up 6 bases and J gave up 10 bases, with 12 bases separating them. In germline, CDR1 is MNHNY, CDR2 SVGAGI (reference sequence). The CDR3 totals 11 residues. The CDR3 is CASRSGFGAFF. In DNA, the CDR3 is TGTGCCAGCAGAAGCGGGTTTGGAGCTTTCTTT.